This T cell receptor (beta chain) was obtained from a study of beta chain features in type 1 diabetes. Study-level information: When patients were set against healthy donors, age, gender and cell yields were similar. Findings and limits, study-wide: In all four CD4+ subsets, TCRB CDR3 length was significantly, moderately reduced in type 1 diabetes.

Every bit of the isolated RNA underwent reverse transcription, so sequencing read expressed TCRB transcripts. Data came from immunoSEQ multiplex PCR; TCRdb stores just in-frame clones and leaves some out. The profile shows 300,000 to 350,000 clones, 7.5% to 9% of them singletons. Trimming shortened V by 4 bases and J by 5 bases, and 18 bases separated the two germline ends. Per germline, CDR1 SQVTM and CDR2 ANQGSEA. This CDR3 contains 14 residues. With respect to this clone: The antigen remains unidentified.

V is TRBV29-1 and J is TRBJ2-7; possibly TRBD1 or TRBD2 for D (5 bases each). Sample: central memory CD4+ T cells from blood. This receptor was taken from a woman aged 18 to 35 in good health. Here the CDR3 DNA reads TGCAGCGTTGCCACCGGGACCCTCGGGGACGAGCAGTACTTC. Protein sequence: CSVATGTLGDEQYF.